Each of the 32 T cell receptor beta chains below was sequenced from the same sample in a study of blood T cells in healthy people across ages. The use of a sample-barcoded 5' primer and a J-beta primer mix characterized a second PCR of 7 to 11 cycles. One entry per CDR3 protein results from TCRdb running MiXCR on the 5' RACE reads. The data contain 800,000 or so distinct CDR3 sequences, more than 20% of them singletons. The same data also went into a second study, on T cells of mothers and their children.

Sequenced sample: blood. The receptors were sampled from a boy aged 5-17 years in good health.

This chain connects TRBV7-3 to TRBJ2-7; D perhaps matches TRBD2 (6 bases). The closer fit of TRBJ2-1 to the DNA end suggests the J call may be wrong. Germline V gives CDR1 SGHTA, CDR2 FQGTGA. CDR3 length: 14 amino acids. CDR3 sequence reads: CASSFGGSLNEQFF. As DNA, the CDR3 is TGTGCCAGCAGCTTTGGGGGGTCGCTCAATGAGCAGTTCTTC.

This chain joins TRBV6-6 and TRBJ2-2; 12 bases agree with TRBD2. Germline V CDR1 and CDR2: MNHNY, SVGAGI (reference sequence). The V segment lost 5 bases and the J segment 3 bases; nucleotides outside the gene matches: 4. This CDR3 has 16 residues. This CDR3 reads CASSLTSGGYTGELFF. CDR3 nucleotide sequence: TGTGCCAGCAGTCTGACTAGCGGGGGTTACACCGGGGAGCTGTTTTTT.

This clonotype has only a few counts. The V and J genes are TRBV12-3 or TRBV12-4 and TRBJ2-1; TRBD2 matches 10 bases. V was pared by 3 bases and J by 7 bases, with 6 bases of the junction left unmatched. The CDR3 has 15 amino acids. The CDR3: CASSFGAGGPNEQFF. The DNA of the CDR3 is TGTGCCAGCAGTTTCGGAGCGGGGGGGCCTAATGAGCAGTTCTTC.

This clonotype was recorded a few times. The chain has TRBV4-3 and TRBJ1-6; D is unresolved. CDR3 length: 17 residues. Germline V gene data show CDR1 as LGHNA and CDR2 as YSLEER. V lost 0 bases and J 0 bases, leaving 9 bases between the germline ends. CDR3 DNA: TGCGCCAGCAGCCAAGATGAGCAGAGCTCCTATAATTCACCCCTCCACTTT. It codes for CASSQDEQSSYNSPLHF.

The sample holds a few counts of this clonotype. The genes are TRBV28 and TRBJ1-4, with 8 bases that match TRBD1. Germline CDR1 and CDR2: MDHEN and SYDVKM. The CDR3 covers 16 residues. J gave up 3 bases and V 6 bases, and 9 bases lay outside the gene matches. The CDR3, as DNA: TGTGCCAGCAGCACAGGGGGGGGAGTGGCTAATGAAAAACTGTTTTTT. This gives the protein CASSTGGGVANEKLFF.

This clonotype was seen at least ten times. V usage is TRBV2 and J usage is TRBJ2-5; D not resolved. The CDR3 covers 12 residues. V lost 1 base, J lost 5 bases, and 5 bases lay in between. In germline, CDR1 is SNHLY, CDR2 FYNNEI. The CDR3 DNA sequence: TGTGCCAGCAGTGAAGGACGGGAGACCCAGTACTTC. Its protein product is CASSEGRETQYF. The full variable domain, in which reference TRBV2 and TRBJ2-5 provide the parts outside the CDR3, is EPEVTQTPSHQVTQMGQEVILRCVPISNHLYFYWYRQILGQKVEFLVSFYNNEISEKSEIFDDQFSVERPDGSNFTLKIRSTKLEDSAMYFCASSEGRETQYFGPGTRLLVL.

This chain uses TRBV24-1 with TRBJ2-1, with TRBD1 matching 10 bases. Germline loops: CDR1 KGHDR, CDR2 SFDVKD. The CDR3 spans 15 residues. J gave up 7 bases and V 2 bases, and 4 bases lay outside the gene matches. CDR3 in DNA: TGTGCCACCAGTGATTGGACAGGGGGATCGAATGAGCAGTTCTTC. It translates to CATSDWTGGSNEQFF.

The chain couples TRBV7-2 to TRBJ2-7; 14 bases map to TRBD2. The CDR3 sequence is 18 residues long. Germline values: CDR1 SGHTA, CDR2 FQGNSA. The V and J ends lost 5 bases and 2 bases, in that order; junction bases with no gene match: 11. The DNA for the CDR3 is TGTGCCAGCAGCCCAGCGGGGACTAGCGGGAGAAAAACCTACGAGCAGTACTTC. This gives the protein CASSPAGTSGRKTYEQYF.

V gene TRBV6-1 combines with J gene TRBJ1-1, with a tentative D call TRBD1 (5 bases). The CDR3 length is 13 residues. V lost 6 bases and J 2 bases, leaving 10 bases between the germline ends. Germline V gene data show CDR1 as MNHNS and CDR2 as SASEGT. The CDR3 DNA reads TGTGCCAGCAGGTGGCGGGACAACACTGAAGCTTTCTTT. Amino acids: CASRWRDNTEAFF.

In its sample, this clonotype was seen a few times. CDR3 amino acids: CASSRRTGSTDTQYF. CDR3 bases: TGTGCCAGCAGTAGACGGACAGGGAGCACAGATACGCAGTATTTT. This sequence joins TRBV27 and TRBJ2-3; TRBD1 matches 8 bases. CDR1 MNHEY and CDR2 SMNVEV come from the germline V gene (reference sequence). The ends lost 5 bases at V and 0 bases at J; junction bases unmatched: 4. CDR3 size: 15 residues.

There are a few counts of this clonotype. This rearrangement joins TRBV4-3 to TRBJ2-7; TRBD1 is a possible D gene (6 bases). Trimming stripped 4 bases from V and 2 bases from J, with 12 bases between. The germline gives CDR1 LGHNA, CDR2 YSLEER. The CDR3 sequence is 14 residues long. In DNA, the CDR3 is TGCGCCAGCAGCCCAGGGACAAATCCCTACGAGCAGTACTTC. It is translated as CASSPGTNPYEQYF.

The chain couples TRBV6-1 to TRBJ2-5; 11 positions agree with TRBD2. The last part of the DNA fits TRBJ2-1 better; the J call may be wrong. The germline V gene has CDR1 MNHNS and CDR2 SASEGT. The CDR3 contains 16 residues. The CDR3 reads CASSRESSGRAGEQFF. The CDR3 nucleotides read TGTGCCAGCAGCCGCGAGAGTAGCGGGAGGGCCGGAGAGCAGTTCTTC.

This clonotype was observed once. This may arise from a read error, as a much more abundant clone is one base away. V usage is TRBV18 and J usage is TRBJ1-2; TRBD1 matches at 10 bases. The CDR3 is 14 amino acids. The germline gives CDR1 KGHSH, CDR2 LQKENI. J gave up 6 bases and V 5 bases, and 6 bases lay outside the gene matches. The CDR3, as DNA: TGTGCCAGCTCATCAGACAGGGGGCTCGATGGCTACACCTTC. Translating it yields CASSSDRGLDGYTF.

This chain's CDR3 is CASSALAGRPYERYF. CDR3 nucleotide sequence: TGTGCCAGCAGCGCGCTAGCGGGGCGACCCTACGAGCGGTACTTC. The chain employs TRBV21-1 and TRBJ2-7; the table's D call, TRBD2, has no DNA check behind it. TRBV21-1 is designated a pseudogene. CDR3 length: 15 amino acids.

This clonotype was detected a few times. The V gene is TRBV18, the J gene TRBJ1-2; D is uncertain. Per germline, CDR1 KGHSH and CDR2 LQKENI. V shed 5 bases and J shed 10 bases, with 29 bases lying between them. This CDR3 is built from 17 residues. The CDR3 sequence is CASSWNLDLLQTTSYTF. CDR3 bases: TGTGCCAGCTCATGGAACCTTGATCTCTTGCAAACCACGTCCTACACCTTC.

Only a few counts were recorded for this clonotype. The chain has TRBV7-2 and TRBJ2-7; TRBD2 aligns across 7 bases. The CDR3 is made up of 14 amino acids. The junction had 9 bases not matched to a gene; V was cut back by 5 bases and J by 5 bases. Germline CDR1 SGHTA, CDR2 FQGNSA. In DNA form, the CDR3 reads TGTGCCAGCAGCCCCGGGGGGTGGGAGGACGAGCAGTACTTC. Amino acids: CASSPGGWEDEQYF. The variable domain in full, with the rest retrieved from reference TRBV7-2 and TRBJ2-7, is GAGVSQSPSNKVTEKGKDVELRCDPISGHTALYWYRQSLGQGLEFLIYFQGNSAPDKSGLPSDRFSAERTGGSVSTLTIQRTQQEDSAVYLCASSPGGWEDEQYFGPGTRLTVT.

This clonotype was seen a handful of times. The chain joins TRBV9 to TRBJ2-3; D ambiguous. The CDR3 is made up of 14 amino acids. The V gene's germline CDR1 is SGDLS and CDR2 YYNGEE. Trimming left V 0 bases short and J 4 bases short, with 9 bases between. CDR3: CASSVGLWADTQYF. CDR3 nucleotide sequence: TGTGCCAGCAGCGTAGGGTTATGGGCAGATACGCAGTATTTT.

The chain is built from TRBV5-1 and TRBJ1-2; D is possibly TRBD1 (5 bases). Trimming took 5 bases from V and 2 from J, leaving 22 bases between them. Looked up from germline, CDR1 is SGHRS and CDR2 is YFSETQ. The CDR3 runs to 17 residues. CDR3 residues: CASRLTPGGAANYGYTF. CDR3 bases: TGCGCCAGCAGATTGACGCCCGGTGGGGCGGCAAACTATGGCTACACCTTC. The entire variable domain, with the rest obtained from reference TRBV5-1 and TRBJ1-2, is as follows: KAGVTQTPRYLIKTRGQQVTLSCSPISGHRSVSWYQQTPGQGLQFLFEYFSETQRNKGNFPGRFSGRQFSNSRSEMNVSTLELGDSALYLCASRLTPGGAANYGYTFGSGTRLTVV.

As to this clonotype: One end of the junction fails to match germline, which may point to a read error. The chain recombines TRBV7-9 with TRBJ2-5; a possible D gene is TRBD2 (6 bases). Germline V CDR1 and CDR2: SEHNR, FQNEAQ (reference sequence). The CDR3 runs 13 residues. CDR3 in DNA: TGTGCCAGCACCTTAGACGCCGGGGGATTTTGGTTCTTC. This encodes CASTLDAGGFWFF. The full variable domain, rest sourced from reference TRBV7-9 and TRBJ2-5, is DTGVSQNPRHKITKRGQNVTFRCDPISEHNRLYWYRQTLGQGPEFLTYFQNEAQLEKSRLLSDRFSAERPKGSFSTLEIQRTEQGDSAMYLCASTLDAGGFWFFGPGTRLLVL.

The chain couples TRBV4-2 to TRBJ1-1; maybe TRBD1 (6 bases). Looked up from germline, CDR1 is LGHNA and CDR2 is YNFKEQ. The CDR3 contains 14 residues. Deletions cut 4 bases from V and 1 base from J, with 10 bases between. The CDR3 DNA sequence: TGTGCCAGCAGCCCCCCACAGGGGAACACTGAAGCTTTCTTT. The encoded protein is CASSPPQGNTEAFF.

The chain is built from TRBV20-1 and TRBJ1-1; weak D call: TRBD1 (5 bases). Trimming cost V 0 bases and J 0 bases, with 11 bases left between them. The germline V gene has CDR1 DFQATT and CDR2 SNEGSKA (reference sequence). CDR3 length equals 15 residues. CDR3 coding DNA: TGCAGTGCTAGAGAGGCGGGGCTGTTGAACACTGAAGCTTTCTTT. Its protein product is CSAREAGLLNTEAFF.

This clonotype was observed a few times. The rearrangement uses TRBV11-1 and TRBJ2-1; D is possibly TRBD1 (6 bases). The germline V gene encodes CDR1 SGHAT and CDR2 FQDESV (reference sequence). The germline V and J ends were trimmed by 5 bases and 10 bases, with 15 bases remaining between them. CDR3 size: 13 residues. The CDR3 sequence: CASSIRGFREQFF. CDR3 DNA: TGTGCCAGCAGCATAAGGGGGTTTCGAGAGCAGTTCTTC.

This clonotype was seen a handful of times. This chain links TRBV2 with TRBJ2-7; D ambiguous. Germline V gives CDR1 SNHLY, CDR2 FYNNEI. CDR3 length: 12 residues. V lost 8 bases and J lost 0, with 8 bases in between. CDR3 nucleotides: TGTGCCAGCCAAGAAGACTCCTACGAGCAGTACTTC. Protein sequence: CASQEDSYEQYF.

This clonotype has more than one count but fewer than ten. The chain uses TRBV28 and TRBJ2-1; 10 nucleotides line up with TRBD2. The end of the DNA fits TRBJ2-7 better, so the J call may be wrong. Germline loops: CDR1 MDHEN, CDR2 SYDVKM. The CDR3 runs 17 residues. DNA of the CDR3: TGTGCCAGCAGTTTACTCGACCTAGCGGGAGTTTGGTACGAGCAGTACTTC. This encodes CASSLLDLAGVWYEQYF.

This clonotype has just a few counts. The rearrangement links TRBV6-2 or TRBV6-3 to TRBJ1-1, with 10 bases matching TRBD1. Germline V CDR1 and CDR2: MNHEY, SVGEGT. The CDR3 contains 16 residues. The J segment lost 4 bases and the V segment lost 6 bases, leaving 11 bases of the junction unmatched. CDR3 sequence reads: CASSYDRGLRSTEAFF. In nucleotides, the CDR3 is TGTGCCAGCAGCTACGACAGGGGGCTACGGAGCACTGAAGCTTTCTTT.

The chain couples TRBV7-9 to TRBJ2-7, with a weak D call TRBD1 (6 bases). Germline values: CDR1 SEHNR, CDR2 FQNEAQ (reference sequence). V lost 5 bases, J lost 3 bases, and 23 bases lay in between. The length of the CDR3 is 17 residues. The CDR3 protein is CASSGETGTQLLYEQYF. The CDR3 nucleotides are TGTGCCAGCAGCGGCGAAACCGGGACACAACTCCTCTACGAGCAGTACTTC.

This clonotype has just a few counts. The genes are TRBV7-2 and TRBJ1-1; a possible D gene is TRBD1 (5 bases). The CDR3 spans 13 residues. Germline V gene sequence: CDR1 SGHTA, CDR2 FQGNSA. V dropped 5 bases and J dropped 1 base, with 8 bases sitting between them. The CDR3: CASSPQENTEAFF. In nucleotides, the CDR3 is TGTGCCAGCAGCCCACAGGAGAACACTGAAGCTTTCTTT. Complete variable domain (other parts from reference TRBV7-2 and TRBJ1-1): GAGVSQSPSNKVTEKGKDVELRCDPISGHTALYWYRQSLGQGLEFLIYFQGNSAPDKSGLPSDRFSAERTGGSVSTLTIQRTQQEDSAVYLCASSPQENTEAFFGQGTRLTVV.

With respect to this clonotype: One end of the junction is discordant with germline, which a read error may explain. The gene calls are TRBV7-8 and TRBJ2-2; D might be TRBD1 or TRBD2, each matching 6 bases. CDR1 and CDR2 (germline): SGHVS, FQNEAQ. The CDR3 is 15 amino acids. CDR3 sequence: CASSLPGAKTGELFF. The CDR3 bases are TGTGCCAGCAGCTTACCGGGGGCGAAGACCGGGGAGCTGTTTTTT.

This clonotype was seen more than once but under ten times. The chain joins TRBV7-9 to TRBJ1-2; D gene unclear. Trimming left V 1 base short and J 4 bases short, with 7 bases between. This CDR3 has 13 residues. Germline assignment: CDR1 SEHNR and CDR2 FQNEAQ (reference sequence). The CDR3: CASSLVQTYGYTF. CDR3 in DNA: TGTGCCAGCAGCTTAGTACAGACCTATGGCTACACCTTC. Supplemented by reference TRBV7-9 and TRBJ1-2, the full variable domain reads DTGVSQNPRHKITKRGQNVTFRCDPISEHNRLYWYRQTLGQGPEFLTYFQNEAQLEKSRLLSDRFSAERPKGSFSTLEIQRTEQGDSAMYLCASSLVQTYGYTFGSGTRLTVV.

A note on this clonotype: A junction boundary mismatches the germline segment, possibly from a read error. J is TRBJ2-3 and V is TRBV20-1; 9 nucleotides agree with TRBD2. The CDR3 is 18 amino acids. The germline CDR1 and CDR2 sequences are DFQATT and SNEGSKA (reference sequence). The chain's CDR3 is CPLGRREGKKENTDTQYF. In DNA, the CDR3 is TGTCCCCTCGGGCGGCGGGAGGGCAAAAAAGAAAACACAGATACGCAGTATTTT.

The table lists this clonotype with a count of one. The V call is TRBV9, the J call TRBJ1-4; D perhaps matches TRBD1 (5 bases). The V end was cut by 2 bases, the J end by 1 base, with 12 bases between. CDR1 and CDR2 (germline): SGDLS, YYNGEE. The CDR3 runs 16 residues. DNA of the CDR3: TGTGCCAGCAGCGTTGGGGACGAGATAACTAATGAAAAACTGTTTTTT. It is translated as CASSVGDEITNEKLFF.

The chain is built from TRBV6-2 or TRBV6-3 and TRBJ2-6, with D possibly being TRBD1 (5 bases). From germline, CDR1 is MNHEY and CDR2 SVGEGT. This CDR3 has 16 amino acids. V lost 8 bases and J lost 9, with 23 bases in between. The CDR3 protein is CASAMQGLDIGNVLTF. CDR3 nucleotide sequence: TGTGCCAGCGCTATGCAGGGCCTGGATATAGGCAACGTCCTGACTTTC.